The source of this TCR beta chain is a study of CD8 T cell repertoires and HIV-1 epitope variants. Study overall: 1M T cells were kept uncultured as a baseline.

TCR beta CDR3 was sequenced at survey depth on immunoSEQ. The table came from immunoSEQ multiplex PCR; TCRdb's copy has only in-frame clones and leaves some out. The sample records 2,500 to 3,000 clones, 72% being singletons. Trimming shortened V by 2 bases and J by 5 bases, and 13 bases separated the two germline ends. The CDR3 totals 15 residues. Germline lookup yields CDR1 SNHLY and CDR2 FYNNEI. As concerns this clone: Its matching antigen is unknown.

The chain joins TRBV2 to TRBJ2-1; D is undetermined. Sequencing input: cultured CD8+ T cells derived from PBMCs. This sequence was found in a male donor with HIV. CDR3 residues: CASSERGGSHNEQFF. In DNA, the CDR3 is TGTGCCAGCAGTGAACGAGGTGGGTCCCACAATGAGCAGTTCTTC.